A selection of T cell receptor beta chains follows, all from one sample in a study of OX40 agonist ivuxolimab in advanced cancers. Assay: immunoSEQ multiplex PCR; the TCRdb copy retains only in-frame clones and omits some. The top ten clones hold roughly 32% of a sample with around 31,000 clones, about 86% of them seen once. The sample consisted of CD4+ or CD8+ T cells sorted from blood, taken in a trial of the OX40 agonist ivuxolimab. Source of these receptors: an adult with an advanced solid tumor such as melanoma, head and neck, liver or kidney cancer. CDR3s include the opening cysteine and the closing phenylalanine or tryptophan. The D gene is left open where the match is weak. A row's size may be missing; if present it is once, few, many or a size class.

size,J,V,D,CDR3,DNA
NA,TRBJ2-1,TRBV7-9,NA,CASSFLSSYNEQFF,TGTGCCAGCAGCTTCCTGAGCTCCTACAATGAGCAGTTCTTC
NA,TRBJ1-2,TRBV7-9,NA,CASSPPWTEYGYTF,TGTGCCAGCAGCCCTCCCTGGACAGAATATGGCTACACCTTC
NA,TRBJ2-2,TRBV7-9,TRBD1,CASSPPNRDRDNTGELFF,TGTGCCAGCAGTCCCCCCAACCGGGACAGGGATAACACCGGGGAGCTGTTTTTT
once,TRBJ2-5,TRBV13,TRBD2,CASKTSGSFGETQYF,TGTGCCAGCAAAACCAGCGGGAGTTTCGGTGAGACCCAGTACTTC
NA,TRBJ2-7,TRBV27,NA,CASTSTSTGAYEQYF,TGTGCCAGCACCTCCACCTCGACAGGAGCGTACGAGCAGTACTTC
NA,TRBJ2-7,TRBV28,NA,CASSYLYSYEQYF,TGTGCCAGCAGTTACCTCTACTCCTACGAGCAGTACTTC
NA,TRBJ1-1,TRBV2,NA,CASSEAVPTEAFF,TGTGCCAGCAGTGAAGCCGTTCCCACTGAAGCTTTCTTT
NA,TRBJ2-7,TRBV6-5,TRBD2,CASTTEGGTSDEQYF,TGTGCCAGCACCACTGAGGGGGGGACTAGCGACGAGCAGTACTTC
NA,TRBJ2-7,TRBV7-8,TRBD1,CASRHPGQIYEQYF,TGTGCCAGCAGACATCCGGGACAGATATACGAGCAGTACTTC
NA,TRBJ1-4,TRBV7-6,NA,CASSRRGKPNEKLFF,TGTGCCAGCAGCCGAAGGGGGAAACCTAATGAAAAACTGTTTTTT
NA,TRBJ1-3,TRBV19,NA,CASPGPPLDTIYF,TGTGCCAGTCCCGGACCGCCGCTGGACACCATATATTTT
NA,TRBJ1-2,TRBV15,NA,CATSRPTRENYGYTF,TGTGCCACCAGCAGACCAACCAGGGAAAACTATGGCTACACCTTC
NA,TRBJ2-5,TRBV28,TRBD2,CASSLGAGGRETQYF,TGTGCCAGCAGTTTGGGAGCGGGAGGGCGAGAGACCCAGTACTTC
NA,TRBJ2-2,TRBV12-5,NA,CASAGVGTGELFF,TGTGCTAGTGCGGGAGTCGGGACCGGGGAGCTGTTTTTT
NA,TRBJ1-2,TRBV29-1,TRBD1,CSVERQGARGYTF,TGCAGCGTTGAAAGACAGGGGGCGCGTGGCTACACCTTC
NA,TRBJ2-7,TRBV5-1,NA,CASSFYMAFSSYEQYF,TGCGCCAGCAGCTTTTACATGGCCTTTAGCTCCTACGAGCAGTACTTC
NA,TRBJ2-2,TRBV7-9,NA,CASSHPTDTGELFF,TGTGCCAGCAGCCACCCGACAGACACCGGGGAGCTGTTTTTT
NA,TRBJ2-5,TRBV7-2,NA,CASSLAVGSPQETQYF,TGTGCCAGCAGCTTAGCGGTGGGAAGTCCGCAAGAGACCCAGTACTTC
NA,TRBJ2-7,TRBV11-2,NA,CASSRQPQNEQYF,TGTGCCAGCTCAAGACAGCCCCAGAACGAGCAGTACTTC
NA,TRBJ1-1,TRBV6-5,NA,CASSQGFMNTEAFF,TGTGCCAGCAGTCAAGGATTCATGAACACTGAAGCTTTCTTT
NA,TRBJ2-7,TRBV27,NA,CASRTTSGQTYEQYF,TGTGCCAGCAGAACCACTTCCGGACAGACCTACGAGCAGTACTTC
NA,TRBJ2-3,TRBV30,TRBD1,CAWIIRDRGRRTDTQYF,TGTGCCTGGATAATCCGGGACAGGGGGAGACGCACAGATACGCAGTATTTT
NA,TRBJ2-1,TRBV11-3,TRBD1,CASSSRPGTGPSDNEQFF,TGTGCCAGCAGCTCGCGTCCCGGGACAGGGCCCAGCGACAATGAGCAGTTCTTC
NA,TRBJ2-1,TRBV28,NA,CASRPLESNEQFF,TGTGCCAGCAGACCCCTCGAGAGCAATGAGCAGTTCTTC
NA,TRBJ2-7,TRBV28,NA,CASSWQGFSTYEQYF,TGTGCCAGCAGTTGGCAGGGTTTCTCCACCTACGAGCAGTACTTC
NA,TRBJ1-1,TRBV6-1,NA,CASSLGGGGEEAFF,TGTGCCAGCAGCTTGGGGGGAGGGGGAGAGGAAGCTTTCTTT
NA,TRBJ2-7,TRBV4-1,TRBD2,CASSQDARSGVSSYEQYF,TGCGCCAGCAGCCAAGATGCCAGGAGCGGGGTAAGCTCCTACGAGCAGTACTTC
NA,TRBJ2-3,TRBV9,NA,CASSVDPAQTDTQYF,TGTGCCAGCAGCGTAGATCCGGCCCAGACAGATACGCAGTATTTT
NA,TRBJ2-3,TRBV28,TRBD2,CASSETPSGSLGGTDTQYF,TGTGCCAGCAGTGAAACACCTAGCGGGAGCTTAGGGGGCACAGATACGCAGTATTTT
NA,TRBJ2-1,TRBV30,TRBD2,CAWNPAGGLNEQFF,TGTGCCTGGAATCCGGCGGGGGGGCTAAATGAGCAGTTCTTC
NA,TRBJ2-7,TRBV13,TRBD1,CASSPEGARYEQYF,TGTGCCAGCAGCCCAGAGGGGGCGCGCTACGAGCAGTACTTC
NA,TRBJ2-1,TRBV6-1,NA,CASSDGRSSYNEQFF,TGTGCCAGCAGTGACGGACGGAGCTCCTACAATGAGCAGTTCTTC
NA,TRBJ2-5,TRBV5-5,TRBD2,CASSEGLAGGTPAQETQYF,TGTGCCAGCAGCGAGGGACTAGCGGGGGGGACCCCAGCCCAAGAGACCCAGTACTTC
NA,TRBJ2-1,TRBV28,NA,CASSFRETSYNEQFF,TGTGCCAGCAGTTTTAGGGAGACGTCGTACAATGAGCAGTTCTTC
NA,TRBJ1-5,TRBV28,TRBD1,CASTYGRGAGGRQPQHF,TGTGCCAGCACCTATGGGAGAGGGGCAGGGGGTAGACAGCCCCAGCATTTT
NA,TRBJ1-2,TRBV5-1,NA,CASSLGGGDGYTF,TGCGCCAGCAGCTTGGGTGGAGGGGACGGCTACACCTTC
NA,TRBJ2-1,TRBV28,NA,CASSPHRETHNEQFF,TGTGCCAGCAGTCCCCACAGGGAAACCCACAATGAGCAGTTCTTC
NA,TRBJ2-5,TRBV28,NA,CASSLGWEETQYF,TGTGCCAGCAGTTTAGGTTGGGAAGAGACCCAGTACTTC
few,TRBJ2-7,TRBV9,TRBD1,CASSPRQGESSYEQYF,TGTGCCAGCAGCCCCCGACAGGGGGAGAGCTCCTACGAGCAGTACTTC
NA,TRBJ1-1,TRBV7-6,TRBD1,CASSPLRDRNTEAFF,TGTGCCAGCAGCCCCCTTCGGGACAGGAACACTGAAGCTTTCTTT
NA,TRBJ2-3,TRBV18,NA,CASTLGTDTQYF,TGTGCCAGCACCCTGGGGACAGATACGCAGTATTTT
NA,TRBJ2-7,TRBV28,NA,CASSLDSSYEQYF,TGTGCCAGCAGTTTAGACAGCTCCTACGAGCAGTACTTC
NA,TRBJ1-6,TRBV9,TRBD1,CASSAGQRNSYNSPLHF,TGTGCCAGCAGCGCGGGACAGCGAAACTCCTATAATTCACCCCTCCACTTT
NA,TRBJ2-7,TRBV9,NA,CASSVGGSSYEQYF,TGTGCCAGCAGCGTAGGAGGCAGCTCCTACGAGCAGTACTTC
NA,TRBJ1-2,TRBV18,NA,CASSPWGAEHYGYTF,TGTGCCAGCTCACCCTGGGGCGCGGAACATTATGGCTACACCTTC
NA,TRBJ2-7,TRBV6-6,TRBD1,CASSYSDRYEQYF,TGTGCCAGCAGTTACTCGGACAGGTACGAGCAGTACTTC
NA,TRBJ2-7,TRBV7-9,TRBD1,CASSPRDRPTYGQYF,TGTGCCAGCAGCCCCCGGGACAGGCCCACGTACGGGCAGTACTTC
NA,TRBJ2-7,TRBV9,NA,CASSVSSGGTYEQYF,TGTGCCAGCAGCGTCTCTTCAGGGGGGACCTACGAGCAGTACTTC
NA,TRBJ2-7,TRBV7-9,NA,CASSFTGRTYEQYF,TGTGCCAGCAGCTTCACAGGAAGGACCTACGAGCAGTACTTC
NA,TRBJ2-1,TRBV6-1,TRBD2,CASSRTSAKNNEQFF,TGTGCCAGCAGCAGAACTAGCGCGAAAAACAATGAGCAGTTCTTC
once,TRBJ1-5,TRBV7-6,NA,CASSLTGNSNQPQHF,TGTGCCAGCAGCTTAACCGGGAATAGCAATCAGCCCCAGCATTTT